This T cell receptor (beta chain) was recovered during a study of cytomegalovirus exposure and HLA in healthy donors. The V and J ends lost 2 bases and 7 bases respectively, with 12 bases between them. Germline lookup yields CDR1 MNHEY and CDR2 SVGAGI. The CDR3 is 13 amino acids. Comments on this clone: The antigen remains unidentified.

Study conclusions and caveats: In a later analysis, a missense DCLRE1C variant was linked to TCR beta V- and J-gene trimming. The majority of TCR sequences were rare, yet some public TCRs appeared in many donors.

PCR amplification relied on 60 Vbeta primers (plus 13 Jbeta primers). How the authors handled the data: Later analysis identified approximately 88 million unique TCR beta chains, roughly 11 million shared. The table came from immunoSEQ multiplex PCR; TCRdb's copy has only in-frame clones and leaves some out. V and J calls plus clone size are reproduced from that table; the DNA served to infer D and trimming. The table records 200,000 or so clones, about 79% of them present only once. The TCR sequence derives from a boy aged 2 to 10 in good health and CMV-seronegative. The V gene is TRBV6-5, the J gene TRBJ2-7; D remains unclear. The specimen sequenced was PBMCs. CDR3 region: CASSYRVRGEQYF. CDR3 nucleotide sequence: TGTGCCAGCAGTTACCGGGTCCGTGGGGAGCAGTACTTC.